Given below is one T cell receptor beta chain in context. It may be a read error: a sequence one base away is much more abundant. The sample comes from a study of blood T cells in healthy people across ages. Each donor was a healthy Caucasian individual from Russia, aged about 6 to 95. CDR3 length equals 12 residues. CDR1 and CDR2 (germline): ENHRY, SYGVKD. Primed by a sample-barcoded 5' primer and a J-beta primer mix, a second PCR proceeded for about 6 to 12 cycles. Each cDNA molecule carried a tag from a template-switch adaptor that contained 12 random nucleotides. MiXCR was run by TCRdb on the 5' RACE reads, yielding one entry per CDR3 protein. Of about 640,000 distinct CDR3 sequences in the sample, approximately 40% were seen once.

The sample taken for sequencing was blood. The TCR was taken from a man aged 80 or over in good health. The chain carries TRBV10-3 and TRBJ2-3; D is undetermined. The CDR3 here is CAIRREQDAQYF. CDR3 DNA: TGTGCCATCCGCCGCGAGCAAGATGCGCAGTATTTT.